The 9 T cell receptor beta chains listed next were all sequenced from one sample in a study of T-cell memory formation after mild COVID-19. TCRdb re-derived calls from the 5' RACE reads in MiXCR, one entry per CDR3 protein. The sample yields a few hundred thousand distinct CDR3 sequences, under 20% seen once. Sequenced: PBMCs or a T cell subset sorted from them (not recorded which). The receptors originated from a man between 18 and 35 years old who had mild COVID-19 (a few samples of this study predate the infection). Cell type and time point are not known.

This chain uses TRBV2 with TRBJ1-2; TRBD1 aligns across 7 bases. J was trimmed by 2 bases and V by 4 bases; bases with no gene match: 4. The CDR3 consists of 14 residues. Germline values: CDR1 SNHLY, CDR2 FYNNEI. CDR3 residues: CASSGVTGNYGYTF. For the CDR3, the DNA is TGTGCCAGCAGTGGGGTGACAGGGAACTATGGCTACACCTTC.

This clonotype was detected a few times. This sequence joins TRBV5-5 and TRBJ2-6; D may be TRBD2 (5 bases). CDR1 and CDR2 (germline): SGHKS, YYEKEE (reference sequence). The CDR3 is made up of 16 amino acids. Trimming took off 4 bases at V and 1 base at J, with 12 bases between the two ends. DNA of the CDR3: TGTGCCAGCAGCCTGGCGAGGAGGTCTGGGGCCAACGTCCTGACTTTC. This sequence encodes CASSLARRSGANVLTF.

The rearrangement links TRBV28 to TRBJ1-2, with a tentative D call TRBD1 (5 bases). This CDR3 is built from 15 residues. Trimming cost V 8 bases and J 11 bases, with 27 bases left between them. CDR1 is MDHEN, CDR2 SYDVKM, per germline. CDR3 sequence: CASGGRDAGDWRYTF. CDR3 DNA: TGTGCCAGCGGGGGACGGGACGCCGGGGATTGGAGGTACACCTTC.

V usage is TRBV3-1 and J usage is TRBJ1-6; TRBD1 matches 7 bases. J lost 5 bases, V lost 4 bases, and 5 bases had no gene match. Germline V gene lookup returns CDR1 LGHDT and CDR2 YNNKEL (reference sequence). The CDR3 runs 15 residues. The CDR3 DNA reads as TGTGCCAGCAGCCGGGACAGAATACATAATTCACCCCTCCACTTT. Translating it yields CASSRDRIHNSPLHF. Full variable domain (remainder filled in from reference TRBV3-1 and TRBJ1-6): DTAVSQTPKYLVTQMGNDKSIKCEQNLGHDTMYWYKQDSKKFLKIMFSYNNKELIINETVPNRFSPKSPDKAHLNLHINSLELGDSAVYFCASSRDRIHNSPLHFGNGTRLTVT.

The chain combines TRBV5-1 with TRBJ2-1, with TRBD1 matching over 9 bases. Germline V gene lookup returns CDR1 SGHRS and CDR2 YFSETQ. The CDR3 has 16 residues. Trimming took 4 bases from V and 8 from J; bases not matched to a gene: 13. The CDR3: CASSPGPTGGPDEQFF. The CDR3 DNA follows: TGCGCCAGCAGCCCGGGACCGACAGGGGGACCCGATGAGCAGTTCTTC.

The sample holds a few counts of this clonotype. The chain is built from TRBV12-3 or TRBV12-4 and TRBJ2-5; D may match TRBD1 or TRBD2 (6 bases each). The CDR3 covers 13 residues. Trimming stripped 3 bases from V and 5 bases from J, with 10 bases between. The CDR3 region has the DNA TGTGCCAGCAGTTTCGGGGGCTCGGAGACCCAGTACTTC. Encoded protein: CASSFGGSETQYF.

This clonotype turned up a few times. This rearrangement joins TRBV6-2 or TRBV6-3 to TRBJ2-3; D perhaps matches TRBD2 (5 bases). From germline, CDR1 is MNHEY and CDR2 SVGEGT. Trimming removed 5 bases from V and 3 bases from J, with 15 bases in between. CDR3 size: 15 residues. The CDR3 is CASSVPASGTDTQYF. CDR3 sequence (DNA): TGTGCCAGCAGTGTTCCGGCCTCGGGAACAGATACGCAGTATTTT.

In its sample, this clonotype was seen a few times. The chain joins TRBV25-1 to TRBJ2-3; D gene ambiguous. Germline CDR1 MGHDK, CDR2 SYGVNS. V shed 1 base and J shed 2 bases, with 10 bases lying between them. The length of the CDR3 is 15 residues. The CDR3 loop reads CASSEWVGYTDTQYF. The CDR3 DNA reads as TGTGCCAGCAGTGAATGGGTAGGGTACACAGATACGCAGTATTTT.

The gene calls are TRBV27 and TRBJ1-4; TRBD1 aligns across 7 bases. The CDR3 runs 14 residues. Germline-derived CDR1 and CDR2 are MNHEY and SMNVEV (reference sequence). The V and J ends lost 2 bases and 7 bases, in that order; junction bases with no gene match: 4. CDR3: CASSLQGVGEKLFF. The CDR3, as DNA: TGTGCCAGCAGTTTACAGGGGGTAGGTGAAAAACTGTTTTTT.